The rows below give T cell receptor beta chains drawn from one sample of a study of cytomegalovirus exposure and HLA in healthy donors. Method: immunoSEQ multiplex PCR; TCRdb's copy keeps in-frame clones and lacks some. This table holds some 160,000 clones, over 75% found once. The sample comprised PBMCs. The receptor source for this set is a woman aged 25-40 years in good health and CMV-seronegative. The CDR3 runs from the conserved cysteine through the conserved F or W. Fields, in order: V gene, CDR3 protein.

>TRBV2
CASSDPDGSSYEQYF
>TRBV5-1
CASSNPTGAHYGYTF
>TRBV5-6
CASSQGTLLGNEQFF
>TRBV10-3
CAIGTGGSNTEAFF
>TRBV27
CASSFRGQSTDTQYF
>TRBV14
CASSQELGVGGYTF
>TRBV29-1
CSVEGGQAAPYSYEQYF
>TRBV18
CASSPIGTAKNYEQYF
>TRBV6-4
CASSLQGGSYNEQFF
>TRBV4-2
CASSQVNNEQFF
>TRBV4-1
CASSQLAGAKNIQYF
>TRBV7-3
CASSLTVVGQRAETQETQYF
>TRBV7-8
CASSLVGRTMNTEAFF
>TRBV10-3
CAISQQGNYYNEQFF
>TRBV5-4
CASSLSGGRQETQYF
>TRBV6-5
CASSYAGYGYTF
>TRBV5-6
CASSLLGTGTSPLHF
>TRBV5-4
CASSLWTGSETQYF
>TRBV29-1
CSAKRLAGIYNEQFF
>TRBV6-5
CATRRGNYGYTF
>TRBV7-9
CASSLVGAFSTDTQYF
>TRBV28
CASSLPAGGWADTQYF